This T cell receptor (beta chain) was profiled in a study of beta chain features in type 1 diabetes. Across the study: Across every sample, 107,917,701 sorted cells were examined in total. Study-wide points: Shortening that was moderate but significant affected the TCRB CDR3s of Type 1 diabetes patients in all four CD4+ subsets. Still unanswered here is whether HLA type influences TCRB rearrangement. The naive, central memory and Treg TCRB repertoires of patients appeared to be more similar to one another than those of healthy donors.

V lost 0 bases, J lost 3 bases, and 8 bases lay in between. The CDR3 extends over 15 amino acids. In germline, CDR1 is SNHLY, CDR2 FYNNEI. Every isolated RNA sample was fully reverse transcribed, so sequencing captured expressed TCRB transcripts. The protocol was immunoSEQ multiplex PCR, while the TCRdb copy is restricted to in-frame clones and leaves out a portion. The sample has approximately 600,000 clones; 9.5% to 15% are singletons. This clone was counted a few times. Its cognate antigen is unknown. The same CDR3 arises from other DNA sequences in this sample as well. Staining for CD45RO/CCR7/CD25/CD127/CD95/CD27 allowed sorting of CD4+ naive, central memory, regulatory and stem cell-like memory cells.

The origin of this receptor is a young man with type 1 diabetes. V is TRBV2 and J is TRBJ2-2, with unresolved D. Specimen: naive CD4+ T cells from blood. The CDR3 protein is CASSEARTDTGELFF. The CDR3, as DNA: TGTGCCAGCAGTGAAGCGCGGACGGACACCGGGGAGCTGTTTTTT.